This note documents a single T cell receptor beta chain sequence. TRB amplification used approximately 270 ng of peripheral blood genomic DNA. The sample comes from a study of T cell clusters in autoimmune cytopenias. Study summary: Per sample, median TRB depth was 51,575 reads, yielding a median roughly 2,200 distinct clonotypes.

TRB was amplified by touch-down multiplex PCR, primer pools A and B combined. With the multiplex PCR reads reprocessed, TCRdb shows one record per CDR3 protein and no DNA. This sample's table reports around 2,700 distinct CDR3 sequences. Germline V gene data show CDR1 as SGHKS and CDR2 as YYEKEE (reference sequence). The CDR3 is made up of 13 amino acids. The same specimen was also included in a second study, on T cell repertoires in aging, cancer and after chemotherapy. That investigation notes: Untreated cancer patients had significantly lower blood TCR diversity than age-matched healthy donors. In hematological cancer patients, infiltrated lymphoid organs may have impaired thymic emigration or peripheral T cell expansion.

The rearrangement uses TRBV5-5 and TRBJ1-1. The sequenced sample consisted of peripheral blood. The clonotype was recovered from a human donor with an autoimmune cytopenia or autoimmune hepatitis (not recorded which). Here the CDR3 reads CASSLANQGGAFF.